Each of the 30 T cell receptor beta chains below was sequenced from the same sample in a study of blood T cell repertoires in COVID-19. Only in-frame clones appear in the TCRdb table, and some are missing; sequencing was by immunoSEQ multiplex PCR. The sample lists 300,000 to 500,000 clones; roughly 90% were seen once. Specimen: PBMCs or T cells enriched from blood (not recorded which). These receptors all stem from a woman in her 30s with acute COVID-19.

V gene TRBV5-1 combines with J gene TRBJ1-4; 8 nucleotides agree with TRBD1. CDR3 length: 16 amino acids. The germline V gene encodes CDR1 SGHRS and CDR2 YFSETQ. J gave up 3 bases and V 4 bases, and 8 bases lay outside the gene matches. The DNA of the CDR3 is TGCGCCAGCAGCCCGGGACAGGTTTCGGCTAATGAAAAACTGTTTTTT. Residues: CASSPGQVSANEKLFF. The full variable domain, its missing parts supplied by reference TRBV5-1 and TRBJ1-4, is KAGVTQTPRYLIKTRGQQVTLSCSPISGHRSVSWYQQTPGQGLQFLFEYFSETQRNKGNFPGRFSGRQFSNSRSEMNVSTLELGDSALYLCASSPGQVSANEKLFFGSGTQLSVL.

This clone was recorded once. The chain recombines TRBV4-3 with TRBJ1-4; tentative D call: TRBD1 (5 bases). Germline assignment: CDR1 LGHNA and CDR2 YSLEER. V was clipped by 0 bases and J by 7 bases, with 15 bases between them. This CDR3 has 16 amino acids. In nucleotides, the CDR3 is TGCGCCAGCAGCCAAGATCTCTGGGGGGGTGGTGAAAAACTGTTTTTT. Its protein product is CASSQDLWGGGEKLFF.

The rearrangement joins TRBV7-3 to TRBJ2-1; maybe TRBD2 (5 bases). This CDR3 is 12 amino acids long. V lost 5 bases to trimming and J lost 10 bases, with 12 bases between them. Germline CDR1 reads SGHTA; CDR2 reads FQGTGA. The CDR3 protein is CASSLPGGEQFF. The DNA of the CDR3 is TGTGCCAGCAGCCTGCCGGGCGGGGAGCAGTTCTTC.

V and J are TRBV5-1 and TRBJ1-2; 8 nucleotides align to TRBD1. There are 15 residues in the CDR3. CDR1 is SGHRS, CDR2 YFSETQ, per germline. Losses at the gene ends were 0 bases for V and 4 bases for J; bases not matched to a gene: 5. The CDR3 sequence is CASSLAQGGVYGYTF. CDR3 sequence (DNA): TGCGCCAGCAGCTTGGCACAGGGGGGCGTCTATGGCTACACCTTC.

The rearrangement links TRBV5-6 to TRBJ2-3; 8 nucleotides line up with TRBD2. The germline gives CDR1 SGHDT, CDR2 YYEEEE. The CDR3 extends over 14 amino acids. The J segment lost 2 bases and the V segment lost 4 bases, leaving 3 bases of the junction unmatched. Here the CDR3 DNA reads TGTGCCAGCAGCCTGGGACTAGACACAGATACGCAGTATTTT. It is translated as CASSLGLDTDTQYF.

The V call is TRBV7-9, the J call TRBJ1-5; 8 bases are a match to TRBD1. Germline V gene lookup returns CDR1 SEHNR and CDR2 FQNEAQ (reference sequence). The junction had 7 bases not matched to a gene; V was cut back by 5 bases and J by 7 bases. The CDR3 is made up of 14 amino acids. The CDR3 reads CASSIGQGGQPQHF. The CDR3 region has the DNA TGTGCCAGCAGCATCGGACAGGGCGGGCAGCCCCAGCATTTT. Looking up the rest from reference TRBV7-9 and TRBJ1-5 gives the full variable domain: DTGVSQNPRHKITKRGQNVTFRCDPISEHNRLYWYRQTLGQGPEFLTYFQNEAQLEKSRLLSDRFSAERPKGSFSTLEIQRTEQGDSAMYLCASSIGQGGQPQHFGDGTRLSIL.

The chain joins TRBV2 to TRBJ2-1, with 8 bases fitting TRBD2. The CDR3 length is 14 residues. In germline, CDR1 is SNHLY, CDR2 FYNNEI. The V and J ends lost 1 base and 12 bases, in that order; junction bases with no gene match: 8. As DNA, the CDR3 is TGTGCCAGCAGTGAAGGGGGACTAGAGATCGTGCAGTTCTTC. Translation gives CASSEGGLEIVQFF.

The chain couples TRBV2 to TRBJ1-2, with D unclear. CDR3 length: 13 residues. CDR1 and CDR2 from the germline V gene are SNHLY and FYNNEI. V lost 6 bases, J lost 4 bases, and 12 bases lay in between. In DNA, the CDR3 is TGTGCCAGCAGCGAGAAGTCTTCCTATGGCTACACCTTC. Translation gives CASSEKSSYGYTF.

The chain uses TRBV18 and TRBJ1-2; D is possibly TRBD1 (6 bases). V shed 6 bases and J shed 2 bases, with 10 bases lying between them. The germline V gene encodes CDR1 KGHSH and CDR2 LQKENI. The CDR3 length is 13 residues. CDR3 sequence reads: CASSLTGNYGYTF. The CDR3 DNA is TGTGCCAGCTCGCTGACAGGAAACTATGGCTACACCTTC.

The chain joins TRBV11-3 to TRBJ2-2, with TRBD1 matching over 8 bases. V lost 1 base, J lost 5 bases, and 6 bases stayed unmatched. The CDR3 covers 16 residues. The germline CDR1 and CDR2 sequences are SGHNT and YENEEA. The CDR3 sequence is CASSLVSGQGTGELFF. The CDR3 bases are TGTGCCAGCAGCTTAGTTTCCGGACAGGGAACCGGGGAGCTGTTTTTT.

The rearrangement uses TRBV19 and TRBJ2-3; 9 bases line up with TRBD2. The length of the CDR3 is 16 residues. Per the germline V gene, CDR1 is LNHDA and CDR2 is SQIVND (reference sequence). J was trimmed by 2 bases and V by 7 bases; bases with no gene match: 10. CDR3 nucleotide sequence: TGTGCCAGTATAAGAGGTAGCGGGGGAACCACAGATACGCAGTATTTT. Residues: CASIRGSGGTTDTQYF.

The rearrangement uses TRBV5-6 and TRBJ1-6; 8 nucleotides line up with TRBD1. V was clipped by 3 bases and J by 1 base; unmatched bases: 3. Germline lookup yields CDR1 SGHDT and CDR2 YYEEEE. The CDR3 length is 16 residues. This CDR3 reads CASSSTGGSYNSPLHF. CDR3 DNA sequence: TGTGCCAGCAGCTCTACAGGGGGATCCTATAATTCACCCCTCCACTTT.

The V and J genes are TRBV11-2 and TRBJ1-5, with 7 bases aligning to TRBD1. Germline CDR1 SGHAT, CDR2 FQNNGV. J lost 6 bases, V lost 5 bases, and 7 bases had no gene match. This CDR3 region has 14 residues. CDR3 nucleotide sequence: TGTGCCAGCAGCGAACAGGGGTTTACTCAGCCCCAGCATTTT. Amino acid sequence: CASSEQGFTQPQHF.

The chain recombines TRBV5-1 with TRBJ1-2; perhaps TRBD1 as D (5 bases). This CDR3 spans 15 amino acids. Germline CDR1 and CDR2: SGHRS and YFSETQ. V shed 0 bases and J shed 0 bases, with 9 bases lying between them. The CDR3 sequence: CASSLAQGSNYGYTF. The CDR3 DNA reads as TGCGCCAGCAGCTTGGCCCAGGGATCTAACTATGGCTACACCTTC.

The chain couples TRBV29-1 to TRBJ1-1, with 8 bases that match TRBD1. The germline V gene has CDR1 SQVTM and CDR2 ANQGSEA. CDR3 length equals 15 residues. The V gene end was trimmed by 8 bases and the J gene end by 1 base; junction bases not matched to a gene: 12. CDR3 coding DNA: TGCAGCTCTTGGGGGGGACAGGCCTCGAACACTGAAGCTTTCTTT. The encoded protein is CSSWGGQASNTEAFF.

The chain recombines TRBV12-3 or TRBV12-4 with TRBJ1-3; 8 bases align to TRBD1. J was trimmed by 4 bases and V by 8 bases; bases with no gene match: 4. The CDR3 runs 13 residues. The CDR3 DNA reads TGTGCCAGCGGCGGACAGGGCGGAAACACCATATATTTT. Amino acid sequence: CASGGQGGNTIYF.

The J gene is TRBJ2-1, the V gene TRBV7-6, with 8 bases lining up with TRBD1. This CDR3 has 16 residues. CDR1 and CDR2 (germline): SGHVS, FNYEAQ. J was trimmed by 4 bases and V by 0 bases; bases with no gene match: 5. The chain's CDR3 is CASSLASGGGYNEQFF. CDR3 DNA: TGTGCCAGCAGCTTAGCCTCAGGGGGCGGGTACAATGAGCAGTTCTTC.

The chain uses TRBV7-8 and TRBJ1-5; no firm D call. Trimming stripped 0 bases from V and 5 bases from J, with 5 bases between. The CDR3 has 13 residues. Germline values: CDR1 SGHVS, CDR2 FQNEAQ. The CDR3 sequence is CASSLASYQPQHF. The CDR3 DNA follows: TGTGCCAGCAGCTTAGCCTCCTATCAGCCCCAGCATTTT.

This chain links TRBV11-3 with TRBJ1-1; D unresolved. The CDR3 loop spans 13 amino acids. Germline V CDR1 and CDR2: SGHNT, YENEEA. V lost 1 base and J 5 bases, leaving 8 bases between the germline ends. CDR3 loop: CASSLGPGTEAFF. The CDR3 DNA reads TGTGCCAGCAGCTTAGGGCCGGGTACTGAAGCTTTCTTT.

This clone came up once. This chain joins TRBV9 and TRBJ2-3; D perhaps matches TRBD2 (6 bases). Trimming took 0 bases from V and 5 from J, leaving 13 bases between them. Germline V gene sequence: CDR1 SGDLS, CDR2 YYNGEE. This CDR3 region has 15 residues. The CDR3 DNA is TGTGCCAGCAGCGTAGAAGGGGCCGGGAGAGATACGCAGTATTTT. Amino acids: CASSVEGAGRDTQYF.

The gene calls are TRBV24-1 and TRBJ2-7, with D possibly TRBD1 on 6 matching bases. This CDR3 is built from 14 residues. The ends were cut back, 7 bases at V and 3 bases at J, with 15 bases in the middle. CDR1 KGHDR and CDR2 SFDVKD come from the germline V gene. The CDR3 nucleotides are TGTGCCACCAGGTCTGGACAGCAGGACTACGAGCAGTACTTC. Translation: CATRSGQQDYEQYF.

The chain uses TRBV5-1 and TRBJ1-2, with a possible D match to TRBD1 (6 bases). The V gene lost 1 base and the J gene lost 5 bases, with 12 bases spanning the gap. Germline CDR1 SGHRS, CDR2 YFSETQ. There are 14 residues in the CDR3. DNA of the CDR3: TGCGCCAGCAGCTTGCAGGGGCCTGGTTATGGCTACACCTTC. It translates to CASSLQGPGYGYTF.

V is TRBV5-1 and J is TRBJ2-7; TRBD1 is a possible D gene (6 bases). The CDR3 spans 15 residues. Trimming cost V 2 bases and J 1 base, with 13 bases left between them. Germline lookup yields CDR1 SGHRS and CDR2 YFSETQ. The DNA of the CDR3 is TGCGCCAGCAGCTTAGTGACAGGTTCATCCTACGAGCAGTACTTC. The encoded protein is CASSLVTGSSYEQYF.

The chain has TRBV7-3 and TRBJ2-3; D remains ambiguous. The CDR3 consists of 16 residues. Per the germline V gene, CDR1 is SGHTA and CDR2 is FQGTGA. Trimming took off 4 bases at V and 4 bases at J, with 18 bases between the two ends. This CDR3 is CASSSRSPGAADTQYF. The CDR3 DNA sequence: TGTGCCAGCAGCTCACGAAGTCCCGGAGCAGCAGATACGCAGTATTTT. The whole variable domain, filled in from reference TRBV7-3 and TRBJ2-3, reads GAGVSQTPSNKVTEKGKYVELRCDPISGHTALYWYRQSLGQGPEFLIYFQGTGAADDSGLPNDRFFAVRPEGSVSTLKIQRTERGDSAVYLCASSSRSPGAADTQYFGPGTRLTVL.

The CDR3 region is CASSPRRETNTEAFF. The CDR3 coding sequence is TGTGCCAGCAGCCCAAGGCGGGAGACAAACACTGAAGCTTTCTTT. The V call is TRBV6-5, the J call TRBJ1-1; D is unclear. The germline V gene encodes CDR1 MNHEY and CDR2 SVGAGI. V dropped 6 bases and J dropped 2 bases, with 16 bases sitting between them. The CDR3 totals 15 residues.

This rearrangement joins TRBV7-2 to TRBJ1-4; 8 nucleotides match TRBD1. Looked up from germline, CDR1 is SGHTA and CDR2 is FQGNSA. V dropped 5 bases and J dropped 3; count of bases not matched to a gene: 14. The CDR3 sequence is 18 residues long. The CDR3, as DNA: TGTGCCAGCAGCACAGGACAGGGCAGAGGCTCGGCTAATGAAAAACTGTTTTTT. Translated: CASSTGQGRGSANEKLFF.

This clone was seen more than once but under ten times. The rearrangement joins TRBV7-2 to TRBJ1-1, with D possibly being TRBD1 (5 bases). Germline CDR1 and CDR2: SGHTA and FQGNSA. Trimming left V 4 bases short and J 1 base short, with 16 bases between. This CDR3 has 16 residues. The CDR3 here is CASSSPWGGRNTEAFF. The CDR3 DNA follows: TGTGCCAGCAGCTCCCCATGGGGGGGGAGGAACACTGAAGCTTTCTTT.

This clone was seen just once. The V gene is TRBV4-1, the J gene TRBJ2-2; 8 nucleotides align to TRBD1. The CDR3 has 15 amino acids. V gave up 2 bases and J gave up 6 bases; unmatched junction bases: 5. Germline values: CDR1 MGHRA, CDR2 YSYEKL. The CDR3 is CASSQRQGTPGELFF. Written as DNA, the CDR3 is TGCGCCAGCAGCCAACGACAGGGGACCCCCGGGGAGCTGTTTTTT.

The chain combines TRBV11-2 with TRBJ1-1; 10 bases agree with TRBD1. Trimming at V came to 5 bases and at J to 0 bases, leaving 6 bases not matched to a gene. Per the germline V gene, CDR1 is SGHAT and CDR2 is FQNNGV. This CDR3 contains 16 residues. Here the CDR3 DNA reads TGTGCCAGCAGCCGGGGGACAGGGGTAATGAACACTGAAGCTTTCTTT. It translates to CASSRGTGVMNTEAFF.

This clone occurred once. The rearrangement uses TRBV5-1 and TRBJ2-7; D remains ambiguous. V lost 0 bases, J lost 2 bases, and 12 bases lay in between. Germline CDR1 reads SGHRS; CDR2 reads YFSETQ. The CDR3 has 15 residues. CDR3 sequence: CASSLVSEVPYEQYF. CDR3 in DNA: TGCGCCAGCAGCTTGGTATCCGAGGTCCCCTACGAGCAGTACTTC.